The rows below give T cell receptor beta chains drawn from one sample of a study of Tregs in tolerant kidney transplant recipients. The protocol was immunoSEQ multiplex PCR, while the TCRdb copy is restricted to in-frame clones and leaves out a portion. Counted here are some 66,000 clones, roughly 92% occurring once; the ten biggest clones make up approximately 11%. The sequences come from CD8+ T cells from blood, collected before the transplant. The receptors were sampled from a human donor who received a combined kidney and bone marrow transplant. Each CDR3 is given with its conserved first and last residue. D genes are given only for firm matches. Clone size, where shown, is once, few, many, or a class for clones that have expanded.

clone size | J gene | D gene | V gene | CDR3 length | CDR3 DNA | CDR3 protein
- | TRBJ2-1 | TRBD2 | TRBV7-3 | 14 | TGTGCCAGCAGCCACGGACGGGGGGGGAATGAGCAGTTCTTC | CASSHGRGGNEQFF
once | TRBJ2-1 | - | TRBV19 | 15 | TGTGCCAGTAGTATAGGGACAAGGGGTCACAATGAGCAGTTCTTC | CASSIGTRGHNEQFF
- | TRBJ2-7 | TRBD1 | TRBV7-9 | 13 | TGTGCCACCGAAACAGGGGAAGGATACGAGCAGTACTTC | CATETGEGYEQYF
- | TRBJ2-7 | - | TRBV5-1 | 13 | TGCGCCAGCAGCACCACCAACACCTACGAGCAGTACTTC | CASSTTNTYEQYF
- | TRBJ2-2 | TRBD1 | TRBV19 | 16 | TGTGCCAGTAGTATAGGGGCAGGGGGGAACACCGGGGAGCTGTTTTTT | CASSIGAGGNTGELFF
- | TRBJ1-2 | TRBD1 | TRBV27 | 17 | TGTGCCAGCAGTTCGGGACAGGGGGCGCTGCTTTACTATGGCTACACCTTC | CASSSGQGALLYYGYTF
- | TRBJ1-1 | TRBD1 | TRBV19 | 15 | TGTGCCAGTAGTCTCACAGGGGGATGGAGCACTGAAGCTTTCTTT | CASSLTGGWSTEAFF
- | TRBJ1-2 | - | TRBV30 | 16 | TGTGCCTGGAACCCCCCGTGGAGGAAGGGCAACTATGGCTACACCTTC | CAWNPPWRKGNYGYTF
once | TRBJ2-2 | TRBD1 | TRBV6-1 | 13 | TGTGCCAGCAGTGTGACAGGGGACGGGGAGCTGTTTTTT | CASSVTGDGELFF
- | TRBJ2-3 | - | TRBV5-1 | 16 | TGCGCCAGCAGCCGACCCGCCGGGGAGAACTCAGATACGCAGTATTTT | CASSRPAGENSDTQYF
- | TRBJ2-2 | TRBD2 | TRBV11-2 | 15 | TGTGCCAGCCCGGGCAGCGGGAGGGCCCCCGGGGAGCTGTTTTTT | CASPGSGRAPGELFF
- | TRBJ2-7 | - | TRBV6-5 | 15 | TGTGCCAGCAGTTCACAGGTTACCCTCTCCTACGAGCAGTACTTC | CASSSQVTLSYEQYF
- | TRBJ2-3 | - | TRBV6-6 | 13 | TGTGCCAGCGCAGTCTCAAAGTTGGATACGCAGTATTTT | CASAVSKLDTQYF
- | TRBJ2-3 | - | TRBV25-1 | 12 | TGTGCCAGCAGTGACCCGGGGGAGGCGCAGTATTTT | CASSDPGEAQYF
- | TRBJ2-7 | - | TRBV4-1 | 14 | TGCGCCAGCAGCCCCCGATCCGGGGGCTACGAGCAGTACTTC | CASSPRSGGYEQYF
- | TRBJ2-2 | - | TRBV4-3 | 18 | TGCGCCAGCAGCCAAGACTTTTCGGGACTCTCGAACACCGGGGAGCTGTTTTTT | CASSQDFSGLSNTGELFF
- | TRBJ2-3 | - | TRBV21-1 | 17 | TGTGCCAGCAGCCCCGGGACAGGGGGCCGGGGCGGAGATACGCAGTATTTT | CASSPGTGGRGGDTQYF
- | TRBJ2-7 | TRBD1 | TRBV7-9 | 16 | TGTGCCAGCAGCTTAGATACGGGACAGAAGACCTACGAGCAATACTTC | CASSLDTGQKTYEQYF
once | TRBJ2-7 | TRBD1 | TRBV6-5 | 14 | TGTGCCAGCAGATCCGGGACAGCCGCCTACGAGCAGTACTTC | CASRSGTAAYEQYF
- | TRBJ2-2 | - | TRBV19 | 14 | TGTGCCAGTAGTGCAGAAAGGAACACCGGGGAGCTGTTTTTT | CASSAERNTGELFF
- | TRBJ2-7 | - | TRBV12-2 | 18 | TGTGCAAGTCGCTTAGTTGGCGGTCGGGTTCCGGGGTCCTACGAGCAGTACTTC | CASRLVGGRVPGSYEQYF
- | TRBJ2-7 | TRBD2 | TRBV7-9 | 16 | TGTGCCAGCAGCCCGGGTTCCGGGGAGGGATCCTACGAGCAGTACTTC | CASSPGSGEGSYEQYF
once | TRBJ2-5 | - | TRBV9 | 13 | TGTGCCAGCAGCGTAGTGAGCTCAGGGACCCAGTACTTC | CASSVVSSGTQYF
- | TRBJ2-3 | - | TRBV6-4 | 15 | TGTGCCAGCAGTGAAGGAGCGGTTAGCACAGATACGCAGTATTTT | CASSEGAVSTDTQYF
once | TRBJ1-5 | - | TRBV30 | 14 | TGTGCCTGGAGTGGATGGCAGGGGAATCAGCCCCAGCATTTT | CAWSGWQGNQPQHF
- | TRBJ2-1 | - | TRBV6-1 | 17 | TGTGCCAGCAGTGATGTAGAGTGGCTAGCCCCCGTCGCTGAGCAGTTCTTC | CASSDVEWLAPVAEQFF
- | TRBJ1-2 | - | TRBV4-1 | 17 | TGCGCCAGCAGCCAAGATGGAGGGGGGGCGGGATACTATGGCTACACCTTC | CASSQDGGGAGYYGYTF
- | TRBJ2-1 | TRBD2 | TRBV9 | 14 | TGTGCCAGCAGTGGGCGGGGGGCACGGAATGAGCAGTTCTTC | CASSGRGARNEQFF
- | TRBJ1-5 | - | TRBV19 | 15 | TGTGCCAGTAGTATAGGTCAGGGGCTCAATCAGCCCCAGCATTTT | CASSIGQGLNQPQHF
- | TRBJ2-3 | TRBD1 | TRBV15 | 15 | TGTGCCACCAGCAGCCGGGACAGAGGCACAGATACGCAGTATTTT | CATSSRDRGTDTQYF
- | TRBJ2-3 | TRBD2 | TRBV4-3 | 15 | TGCGCCAGCAGCCAAGTCGCGGGAGGGGGAGATACGCAGTATTTT | CASSQVAGGGDTQYF
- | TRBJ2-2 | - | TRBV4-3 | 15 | TGCGCCAGCAGCCAAGATTCAGGTTGGACCGGGGAGCTGTTTTTT | CASSQDSGWTGELFF
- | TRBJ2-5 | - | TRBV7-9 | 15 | TGTGCCAGCAGCTTAGCGTGGCAGGGACAAGAGACCCAGTACTTC | CASSLAWQGQETQYF
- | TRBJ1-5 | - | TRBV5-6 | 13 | TGTGCCAGCAGCTCCGGTGGCAATCAGCCCCAGCATTTT | CASSSGGNQPQHF
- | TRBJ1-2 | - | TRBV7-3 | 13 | TGTGCCAGCAGCCTGGACAGCCGGTATGGCTACACCTTC | CASSLDSRYGYTF
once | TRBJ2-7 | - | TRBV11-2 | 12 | TGTGCCAGCAGCCCCTCTTCCGACGAGCAGTACTTC | CASSPSSDEQYF
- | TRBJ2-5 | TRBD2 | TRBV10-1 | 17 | TGCGCCAGCAGTGACGAGCGGGAGGGCTTGTTAAGAGAGACCCAGTACTTC | CASSDEREGLLRETQYF
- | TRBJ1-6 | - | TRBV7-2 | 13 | TGTGCCAGCAGCTACTACCTCGGTTCACCCCTCCACTTT | CASSYYLGSPLHF
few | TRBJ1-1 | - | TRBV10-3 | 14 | TGTGCCATCAGACTAACAGGGACGAACACTGAAGCTTTCTTT | CAIRLTGTNTEAFF
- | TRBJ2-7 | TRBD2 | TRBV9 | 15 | TGTGCCAGCAGCGCAGGAGGTAGCGGGAGCCACGAGCAGTACTTC | CASSAGGSGSHEQYF
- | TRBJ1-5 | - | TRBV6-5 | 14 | TGTGCCAGCAGTTACTCGCCTAAAGATCAGCCCCAGCATTTT | CASSYSPKDQPQHF
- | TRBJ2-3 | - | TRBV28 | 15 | TGTGCCAGCAGTAAAGTGGCCCCTAGCACAGATACGCAGTATTTT | CASSKVAPSTDTQYF
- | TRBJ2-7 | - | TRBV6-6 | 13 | TGTGCCAGCAGGACTACGGACAGCTACGAGCAGTACTTC | CASRTTDSYEQYF
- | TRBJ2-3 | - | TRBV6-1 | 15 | TGTGCCACCCGAGCGAACTCGGGTAACACAGATACGCAGTATTTT | CATRANSGNTDTQYF
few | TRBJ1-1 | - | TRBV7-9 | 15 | TGTGCCAGCAGCACGGACAGCTTCATGAACACTGAAGCTTTCTTT | CASSTDSFMNTEAFF
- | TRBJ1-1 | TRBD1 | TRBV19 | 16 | TGTGCCAGTAGTATAGTGTGGACAGGGAAAAGGTTTAGAGCTTTCTTT | CASSIVWTGKRFRAFF
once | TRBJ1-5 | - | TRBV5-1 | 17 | TGCGCCAGCAGCTTGGATCCAGTCGGGGGGAGCAATCAGCCCCAGCATTTT | CASSLDPVGGSNQPQHF
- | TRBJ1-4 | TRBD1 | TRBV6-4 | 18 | TGTGCCGGCGAATTTCGGACAGGGGAACGACCAACTAATGAAAAACTGTTTTTT | CAGEFRTGERPTNEKLFF
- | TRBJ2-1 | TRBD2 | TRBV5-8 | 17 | TGTGCCAGCAGCTTGACTAGCGGGAGGGCCTTAGGCAATGAGCAGTTCTTC | CASSLTSGRALGNEQFF
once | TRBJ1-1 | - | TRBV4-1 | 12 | TGCGCCAGCAGCTCCCACTCGGGGGAAGCTTTCTTT | CASSSHSGEAFF
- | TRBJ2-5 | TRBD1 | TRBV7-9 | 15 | TGTGCCAGCCAGCGACTCAAGGGGGCCCAAGAGACCCAGTACTTC | CASQRLKGAQETQYF
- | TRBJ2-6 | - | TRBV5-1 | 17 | TGCGCCAGCAGCGACGCGACAAAGAGCTCTGGGGCCAACGTCCTGACTTTC | CASSDATKSSGANVLTF
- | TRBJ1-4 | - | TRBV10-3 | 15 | TGTGCCATCAGTGAGTCTGGGGGACACAATGAAAAACTGTTTTTT | CAISESGGHNEKLFF
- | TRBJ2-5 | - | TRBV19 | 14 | TGTGCCAGTAGTTCCGCACTCAATCAAGAGACCCAGTACTTC | CASSSALNQETQYF
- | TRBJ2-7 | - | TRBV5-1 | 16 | TGCGCCAGCAGCTTGGAGGAGTTAAAGTTCTCCTACGAGCAGTACTTC | CASSLEELKFSYEQYF
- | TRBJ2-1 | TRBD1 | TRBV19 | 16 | TGTGCCAGTAGTATACAAACAGGGGGCAAGGTGGATGAGCAGTTCTTC | CASSIQTGGKVDEQFF
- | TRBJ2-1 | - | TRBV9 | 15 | TGTGCCAGCAGCGGTCTCGCCACTAAAGGTTATGAGCAGTTCTTC | CASSGLATKGYEQFF
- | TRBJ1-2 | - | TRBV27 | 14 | TGTGCCAGCAGTTTTGTGGGGGGGCGTAATGGCTACACCTTC | CASSFVGGRNGYTF